These 10 T cell receptor beta chains came from one sample sequenced in a study of T-cell memory formation after mild COVID-19 (dated by TCRdb to the early 2020s). Preparation of the library involved 5' RACE. This sample was sequenced with an Illumina NovaSeq 6000. Through fastp at Q25 and MiXCR, TCRdb rebuilt clones from the public reads, retaining in-frame beta chains. For every CDR3 protein sequence, its rows merge into one entry that carries the most common genes and DNA. A total of roughly 130,000 distinct CDR3 sequences appear in this sample, 15% to 20% of them only once. The ten largest clonotypes hold approximately 14% of the sample. What was sequenced was PBMCs or a T cell subset sorted from them (not recorded which). The origin of the receptors is an adult woman who had mild COVID-19 (a few samples of this study predate the infection). The sample titles of this study are shuffled in the database, so cell type and time point are left out; the donor was told from shared clones.

The table lists this clonotype with many counts. The CDR3 sequence: CSARERGRREQYF. The CDR3 nucleotides are TGCAGTGCTAGAGAGCGTGGGCGCAGGGAGCAGTACTTC. The V call is TRBV20-1, the J call TRBJ2-7; D is ambiguous. The V gene lost 0 bases and the J gene lost 7 bases, with 13 bases spanning the gap. CDR3 length: 13 residues. Germline V CDR1 and CDR2: DFQATT, SNEGSKA (reference sequence).

This clonotype was seen a handful of times. The genes are TRBV5-6 and TRBJ2-3; weak D call: TRBD2 (5 bases). The length of the CDR3 is 16 residues. Between the trimmed V and J ends, which lost 1 base and 0 bases, there was a span of 12 bases. Germline CDR1 SGHDT, CDR2 YYEEEE. The CDR3 sequence is CASSLYLSGSTDTQYF. The CDR3 region has the DNA TGTGCCAGCAGCTTGTATCTCAGCGGCAGCACAGATACGCAGTATTTT. Full variable domain (remainder filled in from reference TRBV5-6 and TRBJ2-3): DAGVTQSPTHLIKTRGQQVTLRCSPKSGHDTVSWYQQALGQGPQFIFQYYEEEERQRGNFPDRFSGHQFPNYSSELNVNALLLGDSALYLCASSLYLSGSTDTQYFGPGTRLTVL.

J is TRBJ2-1 and V is TRBV12-3 or TRBV12-4; TRBD1 matches at 9 bases. The CDR3 length is 11 residues. The V segment lost 5 bases and the J segment 12 bases; nucleotides outside the gene matches: 2. The CDR3 sequence: CASSTGGGQFF. The DNA of the CDR3 is TGTGCCAGCAGTACAGGGGGCGGGCAGTTCTTC.

The gene calls are TRBV15 and TRBJ1-4; D not certain. V was pared by 1 base and J by 7 bases, with 10 bases between. The germline V gene encodes CDR1 LNHNV and CDR2 YYDKDF (reference sequence). The CDR3 consists of 14 residues. The CDR3 protein is CATSRGGKAEKLFF. For the CDR3, the DNA is TGTGCCACCAGCAGAGGAGGGAAGGCTGAAAAACTGTTTTTT.

The chain links TRBV7-2 to TRBJ1-5; D unresolved. Deletions cut 1 base from V and 0 bases from J, with 10 bases between. The CDR3 totals 16 residues. The germline gives CDR1 SGHTA, CDR2 FQGNSA. The CDR3 reads CASSLEAAYSNQPQHF. CDR3 coding DNA: TGTGCCAGCAGCTTAGAGGCGGCTTATAGCAATCAGCCCCAGCATTTT. Supplemented by reference TRBV7-2 and TRBJ1-5, the full variable domain reads GAGVSQSPSNKVTEKGKDVELRCDPISGHTALYWYRQSLGQGLEFLIYFQGNSAPDKSGLPSDRFSAERTGGSVSTLTIQRTQQEDSAVYLCASSLEAAYSNQPQHFGDGTRLSIL.

This clonotype has more than one count but fewer than ten. J is TRBJ2-3 and V is TRBV5-1; 8 bases line up with TRBD1. V was clipped by 5 bases and J by 5 bases; unmatched bases: 10. The CDR3 spans 15 residues. The germline CDR1 and CDR2 sequences are SGHRS and YFSETQ. The CDR3 DNA is TGCGCCAGCAGGCTGACAGGGGATTCAGGAGATACGCAGTATTTT. The encoded protein is CASRLTGDSGDTQYF.

This clonotype appeared a few times. The rearrangement uses TRBV7-2 and TRBJ1-1; D is undetermined. The CDR3 length is 15 residues. Germline assignment: CDR1 SGHTA and CDR2 FQGNSA. Trimming took off 1 base at V and 1 base at J, with 10 bases between the two ends. The CDR3, as DNA: TGTGCCAGCAGCTTAGTTGGGTCGTCGAACACTGAAGCTTTCTTT. It codes for CASSLVGSSNTEAFF.

V gene TRBV10-3 combines with J gene TRBJ2-1; 10 bases are a match to TRBD2. With 6 bases clipped from V and 3 bases from J, the junction kept 5 bases outside the gene matches. The germline V gene encodes CDR1 ENHRY and CDR2 SYGVKD. The CDR3 totals 15 residues. In nucleotides, the CDR3 is TGTGCCATCAGGAGAGCGGGAGGGAACTACAATGAGCAGTTCTTC. It translates to CAIRRAGGNYNEQFF.

The V call is TRBV7-9, the J call TRBJ2-3; the match to TRBD1 covers 9 bases. Germline assignment: CDR1 SEHNR and CDR2 FQNEAQ (reference sequence). The trim removed 2 bases at V and 2 bases at J, leaving 5 bases unmatched. The CDR3 runs to 16 residues. The CDR3 DNA reads TGTGCCAGCAGCTTATTGGGGACAGGGACCACAGATACGCAGTATTTT. The encoded protein is CASSLLGTGTTDTQYF.

The J gene is TRBJ2-7, the V gene TRBV2; tentative D call: TRBD1 (5 bases). The CDR3 is 14 residues long. Deletions cut 8 bases from V and 4 bases from J, with 18 bases between. Per the germline V gene, CDR1 is SNHLY and CDR2 is FYNNEI. The CDR3 nucleotides read TGTGCCAGCGGAAAAAGACAGACCACGTACGAGCAGTACTTC. It codes for CASGKRQTTYEQYF.